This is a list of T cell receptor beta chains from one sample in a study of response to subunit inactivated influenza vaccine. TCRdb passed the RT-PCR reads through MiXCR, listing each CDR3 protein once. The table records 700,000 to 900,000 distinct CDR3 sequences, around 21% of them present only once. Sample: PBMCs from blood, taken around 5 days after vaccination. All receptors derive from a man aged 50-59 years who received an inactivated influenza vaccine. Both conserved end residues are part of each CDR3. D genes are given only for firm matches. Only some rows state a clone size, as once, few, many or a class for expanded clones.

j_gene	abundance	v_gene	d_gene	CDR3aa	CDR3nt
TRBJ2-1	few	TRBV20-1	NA	CSAFPGYDNEQFF	TGCAGTGCTTTCCCAGGGTACGACAATGAGCAGTTCTTC
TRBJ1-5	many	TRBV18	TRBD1	CASSPGTGVNQPQHF	TGTGCCAGCAGCCCCGGGACAGGGGTCAATCAGCCCCAGCATTTT
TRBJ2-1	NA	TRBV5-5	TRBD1	CASILRRDRGYNEQFF	TGTGCCAGCATCCTTAGACGGGACAGGGGGTACAATGAGCAGTTCTTC
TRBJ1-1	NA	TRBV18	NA	CASSPPTPGKTEAFF	TGTGCCAGCTCACCACCTACACCGGGGAAAACTGAAGCTTTCTTT
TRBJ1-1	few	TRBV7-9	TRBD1	CASSADSQGHTEAFF	TGTGCCAGCAGCGCAGACTCACAGGGGCACACTGAAGCTTTCTTT
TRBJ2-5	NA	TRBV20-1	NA	CSAESAGETQYF	TGCAGTGCTGAGAGTGCTGGGGAGACCCAGTACTTC
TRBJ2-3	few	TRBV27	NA	CASSHRQVPDTQYF	TGTGCCAGCAGTCACAGACAGGTCCCAGATACGCAGTATTTT
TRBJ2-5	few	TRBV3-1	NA	CASSPNPRGGETQYF	TGTGCCAGCAGCCCAAACCCCAGGGGCGGTGAGACCCAGTACTTC
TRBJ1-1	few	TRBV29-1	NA	CSVVQPDSEAFF	TGCAGCGTTGTTCAGCCAGACTCTGAAGCTTTCTTT
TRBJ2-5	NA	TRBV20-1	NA	CSARAAIPGVEETQYF	TGCAGTGCTAGAGCAGCGATACCCGGAGTTGAGGAGACCCAGTACTTC
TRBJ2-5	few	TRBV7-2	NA	CASSLSNLQETQYF	TGTGCCAGCAGCTTATCCAACTTACAAGAGACCCAGTACTTC
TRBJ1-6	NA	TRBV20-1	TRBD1	CSTSNRTGINIGSPLHF	TGCAGTACTAGCAACCGGACAGGGATAAATATTGGATCACCCCTCCACTTT
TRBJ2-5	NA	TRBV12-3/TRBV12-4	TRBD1	CASSRGQGTAETQYF	TGTGCCAGCAGTAGAGGACAGGGGACTGCCGAGACCCAGTACTTC
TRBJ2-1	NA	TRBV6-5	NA	CASSYSGFGTGEQFF	TGTGCCAGCAGTTACTCAGGATTCGGGACGGGTGAGCAGTTCTTC
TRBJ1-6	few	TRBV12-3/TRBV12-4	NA	CASSRRAGFNSPLHF	TGTGCCAGCAGTCGCAGGGCAGGGTTCAATTCACCCCTCCACTTT
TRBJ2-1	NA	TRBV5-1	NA	CASSLNWGNEQFF	TGCGCCAGCAGCTTGAACTGGGGCAATGAGCAGTTCTTC
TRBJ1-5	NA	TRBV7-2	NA	CASSSGTGRQPQHF	TGTGCCAGCAGCTCAGGAACGGGGAGGCAGCCCCAGCATTTT
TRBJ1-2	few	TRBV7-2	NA	CASSLAVGPSARGYTF	TGTGCCAGCAGCTTAGCGGTTGGTCCCTCGGCGCGGGGCTACACCTTC
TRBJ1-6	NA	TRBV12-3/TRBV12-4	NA	CASSLGWGGNPLHF	TGTGCCAGCAGTCTGGGTTGGGGGGGGAACCCCCTCCACTTT
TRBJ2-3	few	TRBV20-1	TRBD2	CSARGTRGFSPDTQYF	TGCAGTGCTAGAGGGACTAGGGGATTCAGTCCAGATACGCAGTATTTT
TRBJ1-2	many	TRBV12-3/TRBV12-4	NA	CASTQSLGNYHNYGYTF	TGTGCCAGCACCCAAAGTTTAGGAAATTATCATAACTATGGCTACACCTTC
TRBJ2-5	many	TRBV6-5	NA	CASSSVTARETQYF	TGTGCCAGCTCGAGTGTTACCGCCAGAGAGACCCAGTACTTC
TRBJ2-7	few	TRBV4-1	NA	CASSQDWPQGVYEQYF	TGCGCCAGCAGCCAAGACTGGCCACAGGGAGTTTACGAGCAGTACTTC
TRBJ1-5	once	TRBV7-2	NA	CASSLAGQGIDQPQHF	TGTGCCAGCAGCTTAGCCGGCCAGGGGATAGATCAGCCCCAGCATTTT
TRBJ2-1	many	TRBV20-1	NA	CSAKRLAGGDEQFF	TGCAGTGCAAAAAGACTAGCAGGGGGGGATGAGCAGTTCTTC
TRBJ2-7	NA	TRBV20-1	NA	CSARDGPSILNSYEQYF	TGCAGTGCTAGAGATGGCCCCTCTATCTTGAACTCCTACGAGCAGTACTTC
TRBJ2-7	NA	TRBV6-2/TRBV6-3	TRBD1	CASREGQAYEQYF	TGTGCCAGCAGAGAGGGACAGGCCTACGAGCAGTACTTC
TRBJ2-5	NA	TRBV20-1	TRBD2	CSDQLAGGKETQYF	TGCAGTGATCAACTAGCGGGGGGAAAAGAGACCCAGTACTTC
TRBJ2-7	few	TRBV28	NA	CAISPSGTYEQYF	TGTGCCATCTCGCCGTCCGGTACCTACGAGCAGTACTTC
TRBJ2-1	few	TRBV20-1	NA	CSAPRGVEQFF	TGCAGTGCCCCGCGTGGGGTTGAGCAGTTCTTC
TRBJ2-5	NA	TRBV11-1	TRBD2	CASSYGGTSGGPQETQYF	TGTGCCAGCAGCTACGGCGGGACTAGCGGGGGGCCTCAAGAGACCCAGTACTTC
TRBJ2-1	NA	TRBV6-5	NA	CASSYSLHSAHPQNEQFF	TGTGCCAGCAGTTACTCGTTGCATAGCGCCCATCCCCAGAATGAGCAGTTCTTC
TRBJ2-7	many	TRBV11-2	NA	CASSSYLTVRDATYEQYF	TGTGCCAGCAGCTCTTACCTCACCGTCCGGGACGCTACCTACGAGCAGTACTTC
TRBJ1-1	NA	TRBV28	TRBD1	CASSTGAEAFF	TGTGCCAGCAGTACAGGGGCTGAAGCTTTCTTT
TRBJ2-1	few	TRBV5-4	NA	CASSGDEQFF	TGTGCCAGCAGCGGGGATGAGCAGTTCTTC
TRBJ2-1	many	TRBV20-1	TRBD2	CSARGLAGSNEQFF	TGCAGTGCTAGAGGACTAGCGGGAAGTAATGAGCAGTTCTTC
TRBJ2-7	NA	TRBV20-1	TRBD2	CSAPTSGDYEQYF	TGCAGTGCTCCGACTAGCGGGGACTACGAGCAGTACTTC
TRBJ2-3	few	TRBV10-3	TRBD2	CAISESASGGLDTQYF	TGTGCCATCAGTGAGTCGGCTAGCGGGGGGTTGGATACGCAGTATTTT
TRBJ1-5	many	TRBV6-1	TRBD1	CASSPSFTGGITQPQHF	TGTGCCAGCAGTCCCTCTTTTACAGGGGGCATCACTCAGCCCCAGCATTTT
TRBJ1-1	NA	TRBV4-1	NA	CASSQRREAFF	TGCGCCAGCAGCCAAAGGAGGGAAGCTTTCTTT
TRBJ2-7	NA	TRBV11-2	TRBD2	CASSLASTSGKVEQYF	TGTGCCAGCAGCTTAGCCTCAACTAGCGGGAAGGTCGAGCAGTACTTC
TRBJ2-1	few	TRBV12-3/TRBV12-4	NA	CASSPRRSSYNEQFF	TGTGCCAGCAGTCCCCGACGGAGCTCCTACAATGAGCAGTTCTTC
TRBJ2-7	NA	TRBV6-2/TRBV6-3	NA	CASSSWTSGDEQYF	TGTGCCAGCAGTTCCTGGACTTCAGGAGACGAGCAGTACTTC
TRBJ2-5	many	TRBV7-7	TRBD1	CASSSPGGGETQYF	TGTGCCAGCAGCTCCCCAGGGGGCGGAGAGACCCAGTACTTC
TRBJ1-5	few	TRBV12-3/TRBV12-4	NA	CASSPAGRYSNQPQHF	TGTGCCAGCAGCCCAGCCGGGAGGTATAGCAATCAGCCCCAGCATTTT
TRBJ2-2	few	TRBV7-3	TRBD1	CASSRDRTAGELFF	TGTGCCAGCAGCAGGGACAGGACGGCCGGGGAGCTGTTTTTT
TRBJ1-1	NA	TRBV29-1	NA	CSGTSGYEAFF	TGCAGCGGGACGTCAGGGTATGAAGCTTTCTTT
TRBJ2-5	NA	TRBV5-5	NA	CASSLTSTYQETQYF	TGTGCCAGCAGCTTGACTAGCACGTACCAAGAGACCCAGTACTTC
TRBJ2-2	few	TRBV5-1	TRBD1	CASSTRQGNTGELFF	TGCGCCAGCAGCACGCGACAGGGGAACACCGGGGAGCTGTTTTTT
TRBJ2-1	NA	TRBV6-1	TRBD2	CASRGAGGERNEQFF	TGTGCCAGCAGGGGAGCGGGGGGGGAGCGGAATGAGCAGTTCTTC
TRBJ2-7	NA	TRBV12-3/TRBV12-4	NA	CASSFGDRDTSYEQYF	TGTGCCAGCAGTTTTGGGGACCGGGACACTTCCTACGAGCAGTACTTC
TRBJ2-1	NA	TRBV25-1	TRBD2	CASTIGTSGSNEQFF	TGTGCCAGCACTATAGGGACTAGCGGGAGTAATGAGCAGTTCTTC
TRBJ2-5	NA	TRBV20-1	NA	CSAGPGQTQETQYF	TGCAGTGCAGGACCTGGACAGACCCAAGAGACCCAGTACTTC
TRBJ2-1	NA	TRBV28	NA	CASSVGTTGNEQFF	TGTGCCAGCAGTGTCGGGACAACTGGCAATGAGCAGTTCTTC